This T cell receptor beta chain was identified during a study of blood T cell repertoires in COVID-19 (TCRdb year 2020). Looking at the study overall: Collaborator samples came from the United States, Italy and Spain and covered acute and convalescent phases of COVID-19. The material from the prospective study consisted of cDNA or gDNA derived from T cells, B-cell-depleted T cells, or PBMCs. Subjects who had been exposed to COVID-19, were actively infected with it, or had recovered from it provided the deeply sampled blood TCRbeta repertoires that made up the dataset. The repertoires were released in a freely available public database meant as a resource for research on the immune response to SARS-CoV-2. Samples were obtained from the ongoing ImmuneRACE study (first 160 participants) and from roughly 1,300 subjects provided by 6 global collaborators. A de-identified subject ID, COVID-19 status, age in years and sex were almost always included in the sample metadata. Where available, HLA class I and class II types were obtained from metadata supplied by the sample provider rather than from assay-based typing. General conclusions and limits of the study: The amount of clinical and demographic metadata varied by source and participant and was provided uncurated.

The immunoSEQ Assay, a bias-controlled multiplex PCR, was used to amplify TCRbeta CDR3 regions from genomic DNA. The authors' analysis ran thus. The number of nucleated cells in each sample was estimated by amplification of reference gene primers within the assay. To quantify the absolute abundance of each unique TCRbeta CDR3 rearrangement, sequence reads were collapsed and filtered. For each sample, productive Simpson clonality was calculated as the square root of Simpson's diversity index over productive rearrangements. Sourced from immuneACCESS, this table was stored by TCRdb with only in-frame sequences that have V and J called. A share of the clones is absent; for the studies checked, an unresolved V gene accounts for under half, and the remainder has no known explanation. The DNA was the basis for D and trimming; V, J and clone size are from that table. In all, the sample holds 300,000 to 350,000 clones, and 70% to 90% of those were seen once. The ten biggest clones cover around 4% of the sample.

About this clone itself: Its antigen is unknown. Per-base quality was not reported, and no clone a single base away is much larger than it.

Enrolling through a virtual design, the prospective study's participants ranged in age from roughly 18 to 90 years and lived across some 23 United States geographic areas. In the prospective study, cohorts were assigned on the basis of participant-reported clinical history obtained from a screening survey and a study questionnaire. Mobile phlebotomists in the prospective study collected whole blood, serum and a nasopharyngeal or oropharyngeal swab from every participant. Participants in the prospective study had the option to provide additional blood draws and questionnaires over a roughly 2-month period. Blood samples from the prospective study were shipped frozen or at room temperature prior to DNA extraction. The CDR3 goes from the cysteine to the phenylalanine over 16 residues. Just CDR3 DNA is preserved here, 48 bases in frame from base 1. Cut back by 1 base and 4 bases, the V and J ends lie 13 bases apart. From a lookup of the germline V gene, CDR1 and CDR2 are SGHTA and FQGNSA.

This TCR was sampled from a woman in her 40s with acute COVID-19. Input material: PBMCs or T cells enriched from blood (not recorded which). Recombination connected TRBV7-2 to TRBJ1-4; a weak D assignment points to TRBD1 (5 bases agree). The CDR3 region reads CASSLVWGEDNEKLFF. The DNA sequence is TGTGCCAGCAGCTTAGTTTGGGGGGAAGATAATGAAAAACTGTTTTTT.